A single sample is the source of the 2 T cell receptor beta chains below, sequenced in a study of T cell repertoires in cytomegalovirus infection. TCRdb reprocessed the reads via MiXCR and lists one record per CDR3 protein. This table has some 900,000 distinct CDR3 sequences, around a third appearing once. These receptors' antigens are unknown. Source: cultured CD8+ T cells from PBMCs, taken from culture after CMV antigen stimulation. The source is a human donor in good health (CMV status not recorded). Some clones in this sample may be carry-over from other donors' samples.

This clonotype has more than one count but fewer than ten. V gene TRBV7-2 combines with J gene TRBJ1-2; 7 bases agree with TRBD1. Germline CDR1 reads SGHTA; CDR2 reads FQGNSA. J gave up 1 base and V 1 base, and 3 bases lay outside the gene matches. The CDR3 runs to 15 residues. The CDR3 is CASSLVGQNNYGYTF. CDR3 DNA sequence: TGTGCCAGCAGCTTAGTGGGACAGAATAACTATGGCTACACCTTC.

As concerns this clonotype: Possible read error: a much larger clone is one base away. The chain recombines TRBV12-3 or TRBV12-4 with TRBJ1-1; weak D call: TRBD1 (5 bases). This CDR3 spans 13 amino acids. CDR3 region: CANSDAGGTEAFF. CDR3 nucleotide sequence: TGTGCCAACAGTGACGCTGGGGGAACTGAAGCTTTCTTT.